The table lists the clone carrying this TCR beta chain with a few counts. The target antigen is unknown. Trimming removed 3 bases at V and 1 base at J, with 9 bases between. Germline V lookup: CDR1 LNHDA, CDR2 SQIVND (reference sequence). This CDR3 is built from 14 residues. Construction of the TCR beta libraries employed iRepertoire HTBI primers in conjunction with Arm-PCR of CDR3 regions. TCRdb ran MiXCR on the multiplex PCR reads and lists one entry per CDR3 protein. The sample yields 700,000 or so distinct CDR3 sequences, 30% seen once. The source of the sample is a study of regulatory T cells in long-lasting Graves disease. Time point specified: persistent/refractory GD, antithyroid drugs over 5 years with positive TRAb. PBMC-derived RNA was used for the TCR library. Study conclusions and caveats: For persistent Graves' patients, TCR diversity was lower than for newly diagnosed ones. Possibly, accuracy suffered from the small sample size.

Sequenced material: peripheral blood mononuclear cells (PBMCs), taken when the disease was refractory, from a patient treated with antithyroid drugs. The sequence was obtained from a female donor with Graves disease. The genes are TRBV19 and TRBJ1-1, with D perhaps matching TRBD1 (5 bases). CDR3 in DNA: TGTGCCAGTAGTATCGTCAGGGCGAACACTGAAGCTTTCTTT. It translates to CASSIVRANTEAFF.